The 10 T cell receptor beta chains below come from one sample, sequenced in a study of neoadjuvant anti-PD-1 for oral cavity cancer. Assay used: immunoSEQ multiplex PCR; TCRdb lists only in-frame clones, some missing. The sample has about 15,000 clones, about two thirds seen once. Specimen: PBMCs, collected before nivolumab (anti-PD-1) treatment. These TCRs come from a person aged 35-79 years with oral cavity squamous cell carcinoma.

This clone was observed once. A junction boundary mismatches the germline segment, possibly from a read error. The gene calls are TRBV10-3 and TRBJ2-3, with D perhaps TRBD2 (6 bases). The germline V gene encodes CDR1 ENHRY and CDR2 SYGVKD. This CDR3 has 14 amino acids. In DNA form, the CDR3 reads TGTACCATCAGTGAATCTAGCGACACAGATACGCAGTATTTT. Its translation is CTISESSDTDTQYF.

This rearrangement joins TRBV19 to TRBJ1-5; no reliable D call. This CDR3 has 12 residues. The V end was cut by 9 bases, the J end by 4 bases, with 10 bases between. Germline CDR1 is LNHDA and CDR2 is SQIVND (reference sequence). CDR3 bases: TGTGCCAGCCGCCAACAGAATCAGCCCCAGCATTTT. It is translated as CASRQQNQPQHF.

V usage is TRBV7-3 and J usage is TRBJ2-3, with 10 positions matching TRBD1. Per germline, CDR1 SGHTA and CDR2 FQGTGA. The CDR3 loop spans 15 amino acids. The ends lost 2 bases at V and 4 bases at J; junction bases unmatched: 3. The CDR3 DNA sequence: TGTGCCAGCAGCTTAGGGACAGGGGTTTCAGATACGCAGTATTTT. Translated: CASSLGTGVSDTQYF.

This rearrangement joins TRBV5-8 to TRBJ2-3, with D possibly matching TRBD2 (5 bases). V lost 2 bases and J 6 bases, leaving 16 bases between the germline ends. The CDR3 sequence is 15 residues long. Germline V gene sequence: CDR1 SGHTS, CDR2 YDEGEE. This chain's CDR3 is CASSLFLFSDDTQYF. The DNA for the CDR3 is TGTGCCAGCAGCTTATTCCTTTTTAGCGATGATACGCAGTATTTT.

CDR3 in DNA: TGTGCCAGCAGTTACGTCGGGACAACAGGAAACACCATATATTTT. This codes for CASSYVGTTGNTIYF. This chain connects TRBV6-6 to TRBJ1-3; possibly TRBD1 for D (6 bases). The CDR3 spans 15 residues. The V end lost 2 bases, the J end lost 4 bases, and 12 bases lay between the germline ends. Germline CDR1 reads MNHNY; CDR2 reads SVGAGI (reference sequence).

The chain employs TRBV5-1 and TRBJ2-1; 7 positions agree with TRBD1. The ends lost 3 bases at V and 6 bases at J; junction bases unmatched: 9. The CDR3 is 15 residues long. Germline lookup yields CDR1 SGHRS and CDR2 YFSETQ. The CDR3 nucleotides are TGCGCCAGCAGCTCCGGACAGGCCTCCCTCAATGAGCAGTTCTTC. Its protein is CASSSGQASLNEQFF.

The chain uses TRBV7-6 and TRBJ2-1; D uncertain. There are 14 residues in the CDR3. The V end lost 1 base, the J end lost 10 bases, and 14 bases lay between the germline ends. Germline assignment: CDR1 SGHVS and CDR2 FNYEAQ. The CDR3 sequence is CASSLGRLASEQFF. The CDR3, as DNA: TGTGCCAGCAGCTTAGGGAGACTGGCCAGCGAGCAGTTCTTC. Full variable domain (remainder filled in from reference TRBV7-6 and TRBJ2-1): GAGVSQSPRYKVTKRGQDVALRCDPISGHVSLYWYRQALGQGPEFLTYFNYEAQQDKSGLPNDRFSAERPEGSISTLTIQRTEQRDSAMYRCASSLGRLASEQFFGPGTRLTVL.

This clone has just a few counts. The chain combines TRBV10-2 with TRBJ2-1; 13 positions match TRBD2. There are 15 residues in the CDR3. The ends lost 6 bases at V and 4 bases at J; junction bases unmatched: 3. Germline loops: CDR1 WSHSY, CDR2 SAAADI. This CDR3 reads CASSKGLAGYNEQFF. The CDR3 DNA sequence: TGCGCCAGCAGCAAGGGACTAGCGGGATACAATGAGCAGTTCTTC.

CDR3 in amino acids: CALSGGLENTEAFF. CDR3 DNA sequence: TGTGCCCTCTCGGGGGGATTAGAGAACACTGAAGCTTTCTTT. The V call is TRBV7-9, the J call TRBJ1-1; D may be TRBD1 (5 bases). The CDR3 contains 14 residues. Germline CDR1 SEHNR, CDR2 FQNEAQ (reference sequence). V gave up 11 bases and J gave up 1 base, with 17 bases separating them. Together with reference TRBV7-9 and TRBJ1-1, the CDR3 gives the full variable domain: DTGVSQNPRHKITKRGQNVTFRCDPISEHNRLYWYRQTLGQGPEFLTYFQNEAQLEKSRLLSDRFSAERPKGSFSTLEIQRTEQGDSAMYLCALSGGLENTEAFFGQGTRLTVV.

The gene calls are TRBV2 and TRBJ2-7; TRBD2 matches 9 bases. The CDR3 is 15 residues long. The junction had 11 bases not matched to a gene; V was cut back by 7 bases and J by 4 bases. CDR1 is SNHLY and CDR2 is FYNNEI in the germline V gene. Here the CDR3 DNA reads TGTGCCAGCACCCCCGAATTAGCGGGGGCTTACGAGCAGTACTTC. Protein sequence: CASTPELAGAYEQYF.